Sequencing of this TCR beta chain was carried out in a study of blood T cells in healthy people across ages. Study-wide points: Long-lived donors had more naive CD4+ cells and higher diversity than aged donors.

Extraction yielded at least 6 micrograms of total RNA per sample. Using a J-beta primer mix together with a sample-barcoded 5' primer, a second PCR was run for roughly 7 to 11 cycles. Each CDR3 protein is one row after TCRdb ran MiXCR on the 5' RACE reads. The sample records 600,000 to 1,000,000 distinct CDR3 sequences, more than 20% being singletons. This clonotype was picked up a small number of times. What it binds is not known. CDR3 length equals 15 residues. The germline V gene encodes CDR1 SGHAT and CDR2 FQNNGV. V gave up 5 bases and J gave up 2 bases, with 13 bases separating them. The data were also submitted as part of a second study, on T cells of mothers and their children. This second report adds: M1S, a second-PCR primer, added sample barcodes and 2-4 random nucleotides. The authors detected no persistent microchimeric T cell clones.

The chain has TRBV11-2 and TRBJ2-4; D uncertain. The TCR was taken from a boy aged 5-17 years in good health. The sample was blood. The CDR3 coding sequence is TGTGCCAGCAGCCTAGGACCGACCACCAAAAACATTCAGTACTTC. Protein sequence: CASSLGPTTKNIQYF.